The present T cell receptor beta chain was sequenced within a study of cytomegalovirus exposure and HLA in healthy donors. The CDR3 covers 16 residues. Germline lookup yields CDR1 SGDLS and CDR2 YYNGEE. J was trimmed by 5 bases and V by 0 bases; bases with no gene match: 6. The PCR was carried out with 60 Vbeta primers and 13 Jbeta primers. Method: immunoSEQ multiplex PCR; TCRdb's copy keeps in-frame clones and lacks some. This sample contains about 150,000 clones. The sample consisted of PBMCs. This chain joins TRBV9 and TRBJ2-4, with 9 nucleotides matching TRBD2. The receptor's source is a woman aged 45-65 years in good health and CMV-seronegative. The CDR3 sequence is CASSVGRREGENIQYF. The CDR3, as DNA: TGTGCCAGCAGCGTAGGGAGGCGGGAGGGGGAAAACATTCAGTACTTC. Full variable domain (missing parts from reference TRBV9 and TRBJ2-4): DSGVTQTPKHLITATGQRVTLRCSPRSGDLSVYWYQQSLDQGLQFLIQYYNGEERAKGNILERFSAQQFPDLHSELNLSSLELGDSALYFCASSVGRREGENIQYFGAGTRLSVL.